The 27 T cell receptor beta chains below all came from one sample that was sequenced in a study of blood T cell repertoires in COVID-19. The repertoire was sequenced with immunoSEQ multiplex PCR; TCRdb's copy has only in-frame clones and lacks some. Among over 150,000 clones listed, about four fifths were seen once. The source material was peripheral blood. Receptors originate from a woman of 80 years or more with COVID-19, enrolled during active disease.

The rearrangement uses TRBV2 and TRBJ1-2; a weak D match, TRBD1 (6 bases). The germline V and J ends were trimmed by 8 bases and 2 bases, with 9 bases remaining between them. The CDR3 has 12 amino acids. Per the germline V gene, CDR1 is SNHLY and CDR2 is FYNNEI. The CDR3 nucleotides read TGTGCCAGCGCCGACAGGAACTATGGCTACACCTTC. This sequence encodes CASADRNYGYTF.

The chain couples TRBV1 to TRBJ1-6; the D segment call TRBD1 is taken from the table without a DNA check. TRBV1 is a pseudogene segment. The length of the CDR3 is 14 residues. The CDR3 spells CTSSQGTANSPLHF. The CDR3 DNA reads as TGCACCAGCAGCCAAGGGACAGCAAATTCACCCCTCCACTTT.

The J gene is TRBJ2-3, the V gene TRBV9; D remains unclear. Trimming cost V 3 bases and J 6 bases, with 11 bases left between them. The germline V gene has CDR1 SGDLS and CDR2 YYNGEE. The CDR3 contains 13 residues. CDR3 loop: CASSDGPRDTQYF. CDR3 in DNA: TGTGCCAGCAGCGACGGTCCGCGGGATACGCAGTATTTT.

The rearrangement joins TRBV5-6 to TRBJ1-2; 8 nucleotides agree with TRBD1. The V and J ends lost 0 bases and 5 bases, in that order; junction bases with no gene match: 6. Germline CDR1 SGHDT, CDR2 YYEEEE. This CDR3 region has 15 residues. The CDR3 DNA sequence: TGTGCCAGCAGCTTGGATGCAGGGGGCGGTTATGGCTACACCTTC. As protein: CASSLDAGGGYGYTF.

This clone was found once. The chain recombines TRBV28 with TRBJ1-5; D might be TRBD1 (5 bases). CDR1 is MDHEN, CDR2 SYDVKM, per germline. This CDR3 spans 14 amino acids. Between the trimmed V and J ends, which lost 3 bases and 4 bases, there was a span of 10 bases. For the CDR3, the DNA is TGTGCCAGCAGTTTCGCGGGACGGAATCAGCCCCAGCATTTT. Protein product: CASSFAGRNQPQHF. The whole variable domain, filled in from reference TRBV28 and TRBJ1-5, reads DVKVTQSSRYLVKRTGEKVFLECVQDMDHENMFWYRQDPGLGLRLIYFSYDVKMKEKGDIPEGYSVSREKKERFSLILESASTNQTSMYLCASSFAGRNQPQHFGDGTRLSIL.

This clone was recorded only once. The J gene is TRBJ2-2, the V gene TRBV7-9; TRBD2 aligns across 7 bases. The germline V gene encodes CDR1 SEHNR and CDR2 FQNEAQ (reference sequence). This CDR3 is built from 17 residues. V was clipped by 2 bases and J by 6 bases; unmatched bases: 12. The CDR3 nucleotides read TGTGCCAGCAGCTTAACCGGGACTATAGGGATCGCCGGGGAGCTGTTTTTT. Translated, it gives CASSLTGTIGIAGELFF.

The sample holds a few counts of this clone. CDR3 nucleotide sequence: TGTGCCAGTAGCAAGACACTGAACTCTGGAAACACCATATATTTT. Its translation: CASSKTLNSGNTIYF. The chain links TRBV19 to TRBJ1-3; D remains ambiguous. Trimming took 6 bases from V and 0 from J, leaving 12 bases between them. Germline CDR1 is LNHDA and CDR2 is SQIVND (reference sequence). The CDR3 is 15 amino acids.

V and J are TRBV28 and TRBJ2-3; D might be TRBD1 (6 bases). Germline assignment: CDR1 MDHEN and CDR2 SYDVKM. V was shortened by 5 bases and J by 3 bases, with 12 bases between the two germline ends. The CDR3 spans 14 residues. The CDR3 DNA is TGTGCCAGCAGTATCAGGGGTATGACAGATACGCAGTATTTT. It specifies CASSIRGMTDTQYF.

Points on this clone: At one end the junction does not follow the germline gene, possibly because of a read error. J is TRBJ2-1 and V is TRBV5-1, with D perhaps matching TRBD1 (6 bases). The CDR3 length is 14 residues. Germline CDR1 SGHRS, CDR2 YFSETQ. The CDR3 is CVSSLMGASNEQFF. The CDR3 region has the DNA TGCGTCAGCAGCTTGATGGGGGCTAGCAATGAGCAGTTCTTC.

On this clone: Other nucleotide sequences from this sample produce the same CDR3. This chain uses TRBV3-1 (or the pseudogene TRBV3-2) with TRBJ2-2; 8 bases line up with TRBD2. The CDR3 runs 15 residues. CDR1 LGHDT and CDR2 YNNKEL come from the germline V gene (reference sequence). V lost 3 bases, J lost 0 bases, and 0 bases stayed unmatched. CDR3 in DNA: TGTGCCAGCAGCCAGGGACTAGCGAACACCGGGGAGCTGTTTTTT. Translating gives CASSQGLANTGELFF.

The chain employs TRBV5-1 and TRBJ2-3; D gene uncertain. The CDR3 consists of 15 residues. The germline V gene has CDR1 SGHRS and CDR2 YFSETQ. Trimming left V 0 bases short and J 6 bases short, with 14 bases between. The CDR3 sequence: CASSLDVGKRDTQYF. As DNA, the CDR3 is TGCGCCAGCAGCTTGGACGTCGGCAAGAGGGATACGCAGTATTTT.

The rearrangement links TRBV21-1 to TRBJ1-5; whether TRBD1, the table's D call, matches the DNA was not checked. TRBV21-1 is a listed pseudogene. CDR3 length: 18 amino acids. The CDR3 loop reads CASSKGFGPPQINQPQHF. The DNA for the CDR3 is TGTGCCAGCAGCAAAGGATTTGGCCCACCGCAAATCAATCAGCCCCAGCATTTT.

Only a few counts were recorded for this clone. V usage is TRBV2 and J usage is TRBJ1-2; 7 bases are a match to TRBD1. Germline trimming cut 5 bases from V and 6 bases from J; bases unmatched to any gene: 6. This CDR3 comprises 13 residues. The germline CDR1 and CDR2 sequences are SNHLY and FYNNEI. The CDR3 protein is CASSLDREDGYTF. Here the CDR3 DNA reads TGTGCCAGCAGTCTCGACAGGGAGGATGGCTACACCTTC. Together with reference TRBV2 and TRBJ1-2, the CDR3 gives the full variable domain: EPEVTQTPSHQVTQMGQEVILRCVPISNHLYFYWYRQILGQKVEFLVSFYNNEISEKSEIFDDQFSVERPDGSNFTLKIRSTKLEDSAMYFCASSLDREDGYTFGSGTRLTVV.

The V call is TRBV2, the J call TRBJ2-2; perhaps TRBD1 as D (6 bases). CDR1 and CDR2 from the germline V gene are SNHLY and FYNNEI. The CDR3 totals 15 residues. Trimming pared 8 bases from V and 7 bases from J, leaving 20 bases between. The CDR3 reads CASRRTEGTIGELFF. CDR3 DNA: TGTGCCAGCCGGCGGACAGAGGGCACCATCGGGGAGCTGTTTTTT.

This sequence joins TRBV5-1 and TRBJ2-1, with 11 nucleotides matching TRBD1. The germline V gene has CDR1 SGHRS and CDR2 YFSETQ. This CDR3 is 16 amino acids long. The trim removed 5 bases at V and 4 bases at J, leaving 8 bases unmatched. CDR3 region: CASSSPRDRGYNEQFF. CDR3 sequence (DNA): TGCGCCAGCAGTTCACCTCGGGACAGGGGGTACAATGAGCAGTTCTTC.

This clone occurred a few times. The V gene is TRBV19, the J gene TRBJ1-2; D may be TRBD1 (6 bases). CDR1 is LNHDA and CDR2 is SQIVND in the germline V gene (reference sequence). Trimming took off 1 base at V and 4 bases at J, with 22 bases between the two ends. CDR3 size: 18 residues. The CDR3 protein is CASSIGIRGGKPPYGYTF. CDR3 sequence (DNA): TGTGCCAGTAGTATAGGGATCAGGGGTGGAAAACCACCCTATGGCTACACCTTC.

This sequence joins TRBV6-2 or TRBV6-3 and TRBJ1-5, with 7 bases lining up with TRBD1. The V gene end was trimmed by 4 bases and the J gene end by 7 bases; junction bases not matched to a gene: 16. There are 17 residues in the CDR3. Germline values: CDR1 MNHEY, CDR2 SVGEGT. CDR3 sequence: CASSSAGTEGLYQPQHF. CDR3 DNA: TGTGCCAGCAGTTCGGCCGGGACAGAGGGATTATACCAGCCCCAGCATTTT.

V gene TRBV5-1 combines with J gene TRBJ1-2; 7 nucleotides agree with TRBD1. V was clipped by 4 bases and J by 4 bases; unmatched bases: 4. The CDR3 loop spans 13 amino acids. In germline, CDR1 is SGHRS, CDR2 YFSETQ. CDR3 sequence: CASSPDRFYGYTF. The CDR3 nucleotides are TGCGCCAGCAGCCCGGACAGGTTCTATGGCTACACCTTC.

J is TRBJ2-1 and V is TRBV6-5; 10 nucleotides align to TRBD2. This CDR3 has 15 amino acids. The ends lost 2 bases at V and 8 bases at J; junction bases unmatched: 6. CDR1 and CDR2 (germline): MNHEY, SVGAGI. CDR3 region: CASSYGSGRVHEQFF. The CDR3 DNA follows: TGTGCCAGCAGTTACGGGAGCGGGAGGGTTCATGAGCAGTTCTTC.

V and J are TRBV7-9 and TRBJ2-7, with D possibly matching TRBD2 (5 bases). The germline CDR1 and CDR2 sequences are SEHNR and FQNEAQ (reference sequence). The CDR3 loop spans 15 amino acids. V lost 4 bases to trimming and J lost 3 bases, with 16 bases between them. The CDR3 reads CASSSGPREHYEQYF. Here the CDR3 DNA reads TGTGCCAGCAGCTCCGGACCTAGGGAGCACTACGAGCAGTACTTC.

The chain is built from TRBV7-2 and TRBJ2-2, with D possibly matching TRBD2 (5 bases). There are 16 residues in the CDR3. Between the trimmed V and J ends, which lost 2 bases and 1 base, there was a span of 11 bases. The germline V gene has CDR1 SGHTA and CDR2 FQGNSA. The CDR3 bases are TGTGCCAGCAGCTTACCTATCGGACTGAACACCGGGGAGCTGTTTTTT. It is translated as CASSLPIGLNTGELFF. Full variable domain (outside the CDR3, taken from reference TRBV7-2 and TRBJ2-2): GAGVSQSPSNKVTEKGKDVELRCDPISGHTALYWYRQSLGQGLEFLIYFQGNSAPDKSGLPSDRFSAERTGGSVSTLTIQRTQQEDSAVYLCASSLPIGLNTGELFFGEGSRLTVL.

The chain links TRBV19 to TRBJ1-4, with 8 positions matching TRBD1. This CDR3 is built from 15 residues. CDR1 LNHDA and CDR2 SQIVND come from the germline V gene (reference sequence). V shed 6 bases, J shed 4 bases, and the junction held 7 bases outside the gene matches. Here the CDR3 reads CASRPTDRVNEKLFF. As DNA, the CDR3 is TGTGCCAGTAGACCTACGGACAGGGTTAATGAAAAACTGTTTTTT. The whole variable domain, remainder taken from reference TRBV19 and TRBJ1-4, is DGGITQSPKYLFRKEGQNVTLSCEQNLNHDAMYWYRQDPGQGLRLIYYSQIVNDFQKGDIAEGYSVSREKKESFPLTVTSAQKNPTAFYLCASRPTDRVNEKLFFGSGTQLSVL.

The genes are TRBV6-6 and TRBJ1-1; D is possibly TRBD1 (5 bases). Germline CDR1 is MNHNY and CDR2 is SVGAGI (reference sequence). V was trimmed by 0 bases and J by 4 bases, leaving 12 bases between them. CDR3 size: 15 residues. DNA for the CDR3: TGTGCCAGCAGTTACTCGAGTTCCGGGGGCACTGAAGCTTTCTTT. Protein sequence: CASSYSSSGGTEAFF.

The chain recombines TRBV5-4 with TRBJ2-3; possibly TRBD1 for D (5 bases). The V and J ends lost 4 bases and 1 base respectively, with 10 bases between them. Germline lookup yields CDR1 SGHNT and CDR2 YYREEE (reference sequence). CDR3 length: 14 residues. CDR3 nucleotide sequence: TGTGCCAGCAGCACTCCACAGGGCACAGATACGCAGTATTTT. This sequence encodes CASSTPQGTDTQYF.

The chain joins TRBV27 to TRBJ1-1; possible D gene TRBD1, 5 bases. Trimming pared 2 bases from V and 2 bases from J, leaving 12 bases between. This CDR3 has 15 residues. Germline-derived CDR1 and CDR2 are MNHEY and SMNVEV (reference sequence). The CDR3 loop is CASSLRRGANTEAFF. The CDR3 DNA follows: TGTGCCAGCAGTTTACGGAGGGGAGCCAACACTGAAGCTTTCTTT.

J is TRBJ2-3 and V is TRBV6-5, with D hard to call. CDR1 and CDR2 from the germline V gene are MNHEY and SVGAGI. CDR3 size: 14 residues. Trimming stripped 6 bases from V and 1 base from J, with 11 bases between. Here the CDR3 reads CASSVMAGTDTQYF. The DNA of the CDR3 is TGTGCCAGCAGCGTCATGGCGGGCACAGATACGCAGTATTTT.

This chain uses TRBV9 with TRBJ2-2; no clear D gene. V lost 0 bases and J lost 0, with 6 bases in between. There are 15 residues in the CDR3. Germline loops: CDR1 SGDLS, CDR2 YYNGEE. The CDR3 sequence is CASSVGTPNTGELFF. The DNA of the CDR3 is TGTGCCAGCAGCGTAGGTACTCCGAACACCGGGGAGCTGTTTTTT.